This entry lists 26 T cell receptor beta chains sequenced from one sample in a study of cytomegalovirus exposure and HLA in healthy donors. The PCR was carried out with 60 Vbeta primers and 13 Jbeta primers. The repertoire was sequenced with immunoSEQ multiplex PCR; TCRdb's copy has only in-frame clones and lacks some. Of about 200,000 clones in the sample, around four fifths were seen once. Specimen: PBMCs. Receptor source: a man aged 35-49 years in good health and CMV-seropositive.

The sample holds one count of this clone. One junction end does not reproduce the germline sequence, and a read error may be involved. The chain uses TRBV5-1 and TRBJ1-5; D remains unclear. This CDR3 comprises 13 residues. CDR1 and CDR2 from the germline V gene are SGHRS and YFSETQ. CDR3: CVSSLELGGPQHF. The CDR3 DNA reads as TGCGTCAGCAGCTTGGAGCTCGGAGGGCCCCAGCATTTT.

The rearrangement uses TRBV11-2 and TRBJ2-1, with 11 bases lining up with TRBD2. The CDR3 is 18 amino acids. V lost 1 base to trimming and J lost 3 bases; unmatched junction nucleotides: 8. The germline CDR1 and CDR2 sequences are SGHAT and FQNNGV. The CDR3 coding sequence is TGTGCCAGCAGCTTAGGCGGCCTAGCGGGAGGAATCTACAATGAGCAGTTCTTC. Residues: CASSLGGLAGGIYNEQFF. The full variable domain, its missing parts supplied by reference TRBV11-2 and TRBJ2-1, is EAGVAQSPRYKIIEKRQSVAFWCNPISGHATLYWYQQILGQGPKLLIQFQNNGVVDDSQLPKDRFSAERLKGVDSTLKIQPAKLEDSAVYLCASSLGGLAGGIYNEQFFGPGTRLTVL.

Comments on this clone: At one end, the junction sequence differs from germline, possibly due to a read error. This chain uses TRBV27 with TRBJ2-6, with TRBD1 matching over 7 bases. The germline V gene encodes CDR1 MNHEY and CDR2 SMNVEV (reference sequence). This CDR3 region has 15 residues. The CDR3 spells CASSKQGNGANGLTF. CDR3 nucleotide sequence: TGTGCCAGCAGTAAACAGGGGAATGGGGCCAACGGCCTGACTTTC.

The V call is TRBV6-1, the J call TRBJ1-2; possible D gene TRBD1, 6 bases. The CDR3 sequence is 13 residues long. Trimming removed 9 bases from V and 2 bases from J, with 13 bases in between. Germline V gene data show CDR1 as MNHNS and CDR2 as SASEGT. DNA of the CDR3: TGTGCCAGTCAACAGGGTTTCAACTATGGCTACACCTTC. Translating gives CASQQGFNYGYTF.

The chain combines TRBV27 with TRBJ2-5; the D gene is possibly TRBD1 (5 bases). V dropped 0 bases and J dropped 2 bases, with 16 bases sitting between them. CDR3 length: 17 amino acids. The germline V gene has CDR1 MNHEY and CDR2 SMNVEV (reference sequence). The CDR3, as DNA: TGTGCCAGCAGTTTATCTGCAGGGCCCCTTGGTCAAGAGACCCAGTACTTC. Its translation is CASSLSAGPLGQETQYF.

The chain recombines TRBV6-5 with TRBJ1-4, with 9 bases fitting TRBD1. CDR3 length: 13 amino acids. Germline CDR1 is MNHEY and CDR2 is SVGAGI. V was pared by 0 bases and J by 14 bases, with 4 bases of the junction left unmatched. As DNA, the CDR3 is TGTGCCAGCAGTTACTCATCCGACAGGGGGCTGTTTTTT. Translation: CASSYSSDRGLFF.

The rearrangement uses TRBV5-8 and TRBJ2-3, with D possibly matching TRBD1 (6 bases). Germline V gene lookup returns CDR1 SGHTS and CDR2 YDEGEE. There are 15 residues in the CDR3. The V end was cut by 0 bases, the J end by 2 bases, with 10 bases between. The CDR3 region has the DNA TGTGCCAGCAGCTTGGTTAACAGGGTCACAGATACGCAGTATTTT. This gives the protein CASSLVNRVTDTQYF.

J is TRBJ2-5 and V is TRBV2, with 7 bases fitting TRBD2. The tail of the sequence fits TRBJ2-7 better, so the J call may be wrong. Germline CDR1 SNHLY, CDR2 FYNNEI. This CDR3 contains 12 residues. The CDR3 DNA follows: TGTGCCAGCAGTCGGGACTACTACGAGCAGTACTTC. This encodes CASSRDYYEQYF.

This rearrangement joins TRBV4-1 to TRBJ2-5, with 10 bases matching TRBD2. V shed 3 bases and J 4 bases; nucleotides not matched to a gene: 8. Germline V gene data show CDR1 as MGHRA and CDR2 as YSYEKL. The CDR3 consists of 16 residues. The CDR3 DNA sequence: TGCGCCAGCAGCCACGAAGCGGGGGGGGTCCGAGAGACCCAGTACTTC. Translation gives CASSHEAGGVRETQYF.

The DNA of the CDR3 is TGCGCCAGCAGCCAACTACTATCTAGCGGGAGGTTCAATGAGCAGTTCTTC. This sequence encodes CASSQLLSSGRFNEQFF. The genes are TRBV4-1 and TRBJ2-1, with TRBD2 identical over 11 bases. CDR1 is MGHRA and CDR2 is YSYEKL in the germline V gene. The V segment lost 2 bases and the J segment 6 bases; nucleotides outside the gene matches: 9. The CDR3 sequence is 17 residues long.

This chain uses TRBV5-1 with TRBJ1-3; a possible D gene is TRBD1 (5 bases). The germline gives CDR1 SGHRS, CDR2 YFSETQ. The V end lost 0 bases, the J end lost 8 bases, and 15 bases lay between the germline ends. The CDR3 is made up of 15 amino acids. The CDR3 DNA reads TGCGCCAGCAGCTTGGACCCCCAGGGAAGGGACACCATATATTTT. It encodes CASSLDPQGRDTIYF.

The chain is built from TRBV5-1 and TRBJ2-7, with a weak D call TRBD2 (5 bases). CDR1 SGHRS and CDR2 YFSETQ come from the germline V gene. The CDR3 sequence is 13 residues long. V was cut by 4 bases and J by 7 bases, with 15 bases left in between. The CDR3 sequence: CASSRGPSEEQYF. Written as DNA, the CDR3 is TGCGCCAGCAGCCGGGGTCCATCTGAGGAGCAGTACTTC.

The chain combines TRBV9 with TRBJ1-2; the D is unclear. The CDR3 contains 14 residues. Germline CDR1 reads SGDLS; CDR2 reads YYNGEE. V lost 0 bases to trimming and J lost 2 bases, with 8 bases between them. This CDR3 is CASSVGPQNYGYTF. In DNA, the CDR3 is TGTGCCAGCAGCGTAGGTCCACAGAACTATGGCTACACCTTC.

The gene calls are TRBV6-6 and TRBJ2-7; tentative D call: TRBD1 (6 bases). CDR3 length: 16 residues. Germline V gene lookup returns CDR1 MNHNY and CDR2 SVGAGI (reference sequence). The V end lost 0 bases, the J end lost 0 bases, and 12 bases lay between the germline ends. CDR3 loop: CASSYSSGQHSYEQYF. The CDR3 DNA reads as TGTGCCAGCAGTTACTCATCCGGACAGCACTCCTACGAGCAGTACTTC.

This chain links TRBV2 with TRBJ1-5; 7 bases match TRBD1. The CDR3 runs to 12 residues. Per the germline V gene, CDR1 is SNHLY and CDR2 is FYNNEI. V shed 6 bases, J shed 9 bases, and the junction held 5 bases outside the gene matches. The CDR3 coding sequence is TGTGCCAGCAGAGACAGGGAGCTGCCCCAGCATTTT. It codes for CASRDRELPQHF. The variable domain in full, completed from reference TRBV2 and TRBJ1-5, reads EPEVTQTPSHQVTQMGQEVILRCVPISNHLYFYWYRQILGQKVEFLVSFYNNEISEKSEIFDDQFSVERPDGSNFTLKIRSTKLEDSAMYFCASRDRELPQHFGDGTRLSIL.

The chain recombines TRBV27 with TRBJ2-1, with 10 bases fitting TRBD2. Germline V gene lookup returns CDR1 MNHEY and CDR2 SMNVEV (reference sequence). V lost 3 bases to trimming and J lost 7 bases; unmatched junction nucleotides: 6. The CDR3 has 15 residues. The CDR3 region has the DNA TGTGCCAGCAGTTTTCTAGCGGGAGTTAAAAATGAGCAGTTCTTC. Protein sequence: CASSFLAGVKNEQFF.

V usage is TRBV7-2 and J usage is TRBJ2-3; 10 bases fit TRBD1. Germline CDR1 reads SGHTA; CDR2 reads FQGNSA. CDR3 length: 15 residues. V was pared by 5 bases and J by 4 bases, with 6 bases of the junction left unmatched. CDR3: CASSQAGTGADTQYF. The CDR3 DNA reads as TGTGCCAGCAGCCAAGCCGGGACAGGGGCAGATACGCAGTATTTT.

The chain carries TRBV5-1 and TRBJ2-5, with 9 bases fitting TRBD2. V shed 0 bases, J shed 5 bases, and the junction held 8 bases outside the gene matches. This CDR3 is 16 amino acids long. The germline CDR1 and CDR2 sequences are SGHRS and YFSETQ. CDR3: CASSLGVAGEGETQYF. The DNA for the CDR3 is TGCGCCAGCAGCTTGGGGGTAGCGGGAGAAGGGGAGACCCAGTACTTC.

The J gene is TRBJ1-1, the V gene TRBV7-9, with D possibly matching TRBD1 (5 bases). V lost 3 bases and J lost 10, with 15 bases in between. The length of the CDR3 is 13 residues. Germline loops: CDR1 SEHNR, CDR2 FQNEAQ (reference sequence). Here the CDR3 DNA reads TGTGCCAGCAGCTTCCAGGGCCAGTACAGAGCTTTCTTT. Translated, it gives CASSFQGQYRAFF.

V usage is TRBV6-4 and J usage is TRBJ1-1; 8 bases are a match to TRBD1. V dropped 4 bases and J dropped 5; count of bases not matched to a gene: 9. Looked up from germline, CDR1 is MRHNA and CDR2 is SNTAGT. The CDR3 extends over 15 amino acids. CDR3 residues: CASSVGQGRRTEAFF. CDR3 sequence (DNA): TGTGCCAGCAGTGTCGGACAGGGAAGGAGAACTGAAGCTTTCTTT.

In nucleotides, the CDR3 is TGCAGCGTAACCCATTCCCGGGACAGGACGACAGATACGCAGTATTTT. Encoded protein: CSVTHSRDRTTDTQYF. The gene calls are TRBV29-1 and TRBJ2-3, with 8 nucleotides matching TRBD1. The V segment lost 6 bases and the J segment 3 bases; nucleotides outside the gene matches: 14. The CDR3 totals 16 residues. In germline, CDR1 is SQVTM, CDR2 ANQGSEA.

The V gene is TRBV7-3, the J gene TRBJ2-7, with D uncertain. The CDR3 extends over 13 amino acids. Trimming removed 2 bases at V and 5 bases at J, with 10 bases between. Germline V gene lookup returns CDR1 SGHTA and CDR2 FQGTGA. The CDR3 sequence is CASSLSPPDEQYF. The CDR3 coding sequence is TGTGCCAGCAGCTTATCCCCTCCCGACGAGCAGTACTTC.

V gene TRBV5-1 combines with J gene TRBJ2-2; tentatively, D is TRBD2 (6 bases). Germline V gene data show CDR1 as SGHRS and CDR2 as YFSETQ. V dropped 0 bases and J dropped 1 base, with 13 bases sitting between them. The CDR3 extends over 17 amino acids. The CDR3 nucleotides are TGCGCCAGCAGCTTGGCTCCGAGGAGGGTGAACACCGGGGAGCTGTTTTTT. It specifies CASSLAPRRVNTGELFF. Looking up the rest from reference TRBV5-1 and TRBJ2-2 gives the full variable domain: KAGVTQTPRYLIKTRGQQVTLSCSPISGHRSVSWYQQTPGQGLQFLFEYFSETQRNKGNFPGRFSGRQFSNSRSEMNVSTLELGDSALYLCASSLAPRRVNTGELFFGEGSRLTVL.

This clone appeared once. The chain combines TRBV7-9 with TRBJ2-2, with 10 bases that match TRBD1. The CDR3 sequence is 16 residues long. The V and J ends lost 5 bases and 2 bases, in that order; junction bases with no gene match: 5. CDR1 is SEHNR and CDR2 is FQNEAQ in the germline V gene (reference sequence). The CDR3 sequence is CASSPQTGGNTGELFF. The CDR3 bases are TGTGCCAGCAGCCCACAGACAGGGGGCAACACCGGGGAGCTGTTTTTT.

The chain is built from TRBV5-4 and TRBJ2-1, with D perhaps matching TRBD2 (6 bases). Germline V gives CDR1 SGHNT, CDR2 YYREEE (reference sequence). This CDR3 is built from 14 residues. V gave up 5 bases and J gave up 0 bases, with 9 bases separating them. CDR3 sequence reads: CASSRENSYNEQFF. The CDR3 bases are TGTGCCAGCAGTCGGGAGAACTCCTACAATGAGCAGTTCTTC.

CDR3 nucleotide sequence: TGTGCCAGCAGCGGAGGCCGGGGGGCTGGCGAGCAGTACTTC. This encodes CASSGGRGAGEQYF. The rearrangement links TRBV7-2 to TRBJ2-5, with D tentatively TRBD2 (7 bases). The last part of the DNA fits TRBJ2-7 better; the J call may be wrong. The CDR3 totals 14 residues. Looked up from germline, CDR1 is SGHTA and CDR2 is FQGNSA.